This is a list of T cell receptor beta chains from one sample in a study of CD8 T cells in Susac syndrome. One entry per CDR3 protein, called by TCRdb with MiXCR from the immunoSEQ multiplex PCR reads. The repertoire holds under 200,000 distinct CDR3 sequences, with approximately 94% as singletons. The sequenced sample was CD4+ T cells from PBMCs. The receptors originated from a human donor with Susac syndrome. The CDR3 runs from the conserved cysteine through the conserved F or W. D genes are given only for firm matches. The size of a clone is reported for some rows only, either as once, few or many, or as a class for expanded clones.

cdr3_nt: TGTGCCACCAGCACAAAGGGACAGATCCATGGCTACACCTTC
cdr3_aa: CATSTKGQIHGYTF
v_call: TRBV15
clone_size: .
j_call: TRBJ1-2
d_call: TRBD1

cdr3_nt: TGTGCCAGCAGGAACGCGGCCCCTGGCCGGCCCCAGCATTTT
cdr3_aa: CASRNAAPGRPQHF
v_call: TRBV12-3/TRBV12-4
clone_size: .
j_call: TRBJ1-5
d_call: .

cdr3_nt: TGTGCCAGCACCCCCAGGGCCGGAGAGACCCAGTACTTC
cdr3_aa: CASTPRAGETQYF
v_call: TRBV7-2
clone_size: .
j_call: TRBJ2-5
d_call: .

cdr3_nt: TGCGCCAGCAGCCAAGTCCGCTCCAAATCCTACGAGCAGTACTTC
cdr3_aa: CASSQVRSKSYEQYF
v_call: TRBV4-3
clone_size: .
j_call: TRBJ2-7
d_call: .

cdr3_nt: TGTGCCAGCACCCCCAGCCCCGCCGCGAACACCGGGGAGCTGTTTTTT
cdr3_aa: CASTPSPAANTGELFF
v_call: TRBV2
clone_size: .
j_call: TRBJ2-2
d_call: .

cdr3_nt: TGCAGCGTATTAGCGGTGACCCTTTACAATGAGCAGTTCTTC
cdr3_aa: CSVLAVTLYNEQFF
v_call: TRBV29-1
clone_size: .
j_call: TRBJ2-1
d_call: .

cdr3_nt: TGTGCCTGGAGTCCCGCGGTTGGCTCCTATAATTCACCCCTCCACTTT
cdr3_aa: CAWSPAVGSYNSPLHF
v_call: TRBV30
clone_size: .
j_call: TRBJ1-6
d_call: .

cdr3_nt: TGTGCCAGCAGCCTCACTAGCGGGTACAAAAATGAGCAGTTCTTC
cdr3_aa: CASSLTSGYKNEQFF
v_call: TRBV7-2
clone_size: .
j_call: TRBJ2-1
d_call: TRBD2

cdr3_nt: TGTGCCAGCAGCCCAGCCTCGCCGTATGGCTACACCTTC
cdr3_aa: CASSPASPYGYTF
v_call: TRBV12-3/TRBV12-4
clone_size: .
j_call: TRBJ1-2
d_call: .

cdr3_nt: TGCAGTGCCGGAGGGCGCAGGGAAGAGACCCAGTACTTC
cdr3_aa: CSAGGRREETQYF
v_call: TRBV20-1
clone_size: .
j_call: TRBJ2-5
d_call: .

cdr3_nt: TGTGCCAGCAGCGGACAGGGGCGAAATACGCAGTATTTT
cdr3_aa: CASSGQGRNTQYF
v_call: TRBV2
clone_size: .
j_call: TRBJ2-3
d_call: TRBD1

cdr3_nt: TGTGCCAGCAGTGGGACTAGCGGACAAGAGACCCAGTACTTC
cdr3_aa: CASSGTSGQETQYF
v_call: TRBV2
clone_size: few
j_call: TRBJ2-5
d_call: TRBD2

cdr3_nt: TGCGCCAGCAGCCCCCGGGCGGGGCTCGGCTACACCTTC
cdr3_aa: CASSPRAGLGYTF
v_call: TRBV4-3
clone_size: .
j_call: TRBJ1-2
d_call: .

cdr3_nt: TGCAGTGCTTCGGGACGGCCGAACACTGAAGCTTTCTTT
cdr3_aa: CSASGRPNTEAFF
v_call: TRBV20-1
clone_size: .
j_call: TRBJ1-1
d_call: .

cdr3_nt: TGCAGTGCTAGGGACAGTCCCTACGAGCAGTACTTC
cdr3_aa: CSARDSPYEQYF
v_call: TRBV20-1
clone_size: .
j_call: TRBJ2-7
d_call: .

cdr3_nt: TGTGCCTGGAGGACTACGGGAAACACCATATATTTT
cdr3_aa: CAWRTTGNTIYF
v_call: TRBV30
clone_size: .
j_call: TRBJ1-3
d_call: .

cdr3_nt: TGTGCCTGGAGTGCGGACAGGGCGGGGGCTCATAATTCACCCCTCCACTTT
cdr3_aa: CAWSADRAGAHNSPLHF
v_call: TRBV30
clone_size: .
j_call: TRBJ1-6
d_call: TRBD1

cdr3_nt: TGCAGTGCTCGCAGAGGCCAGGGACAAGAGACCCAGTACTTC
cdr3_aa: CSARRGQGQETQYF
v_call: TRBV20-1
clone_size: once
j_call: TRBJ2-5
d_call: .

cdr3_nt: TGTGCCAGCAGCGTAGATCCAGCCCTTGGGGGAGCTTTCTTT
cdr3_aa: CASSVDPALGGAFF
v_call: TRBV9
clone_size: .
j_call: TRBJ1-1
d_call: .

cdr3_nt: TGCAGCGTTGAAGTGGGTATGGGTGGCTACACCTTC
cdr3_aa: CSVEVGMGGYTF
v_call: TRBV29-1
clone_size: .
j_call: TRBJ1-2
d_call: .

cdr3_nt: TGTGCCAGCAGCGTCGGGGCCACAGATACGCAGTATTTT
cdr3_aa: CASSVGATDTQYF
v_call: TRBV6-4
clone_size: .
j_call: TRBJ2-3
d_call: .

cdr3_nt: TGTGCCAGCAGTGAATCCGAGTCCCTTGGCAGCCGAAACACTGAAGCTTTCTTT
cdr3_aa: CASSESESLGSRNTEAFF
v_call: TRBV25-1
clone_size: .
j_call: TRBJ1-1
d_call: .

cdr3_nt: TGCAGCGCCGACCCCGGGACAGGGGCGAACGGGGAGCTGTTTTTT
cdr3_aa: CSADPGTGANGELFF
v_call: TRBV29-1
clone_size: .
j_call: TRBJ2-2
d_call: TRBD1

cdr3_nt: TGCGCCAGCAGCCATAGGACAGTAGATTCCTACGAGCAGTACTTC
cdr3_aa: CASSHRTVDSYEQYF
v_call: TRBV4-1
clone_size: .
j_call: TRBJ2-7
d_call: .

cdr3_nt: TGTGCCGACGGGCGGGAGAAGAATTCACCCCTCCACTTT
cdr3_aa: CADGREKNSPLHF
v_call: TRBV2
clone_size: .
j_call: TRBJ1-6
d_call: .

cdr3_nt: TGTGCCAGCAGCTCCCTGGTATACAATGAGCAGTTCTTC
cdr3_aa: CASSSLVYNEQFF
v_call: TRBV7-6
clone_size: .
j_call: TRBJ2-1
d_call: .

cdr3_nt: TGTGCCAGCAGCTTTCGCTTCGCCCCGGGAACAGATACGCAGTATTTT
cdr3_aa: CASSFRFAPGTDTQYF
v_call: TRBV7-2
clone_size: once
j_call: TRBJ2-3
d_call: .

cdr3_nt: TGTGCCAGCAGCAGCTCTGGGGGGGGCTCCTACGAGCAGTACTTC
cdr3_aa: CASSSSGGGSYEQYF
v_call: TRBV3-1
clone_size: .
j_call: TRBJ2-7
d_call: TRBD2

cdr3_nt: TGTGCCAGCAGTTTACTATCGAGGGAGACCCAGTACTTC
cdr3_aa: CASSLLSRETQYF
v_call: TRBV12-3/TRBV12-4
clone_size: .
j_call: TRBJ2-5
d_call: .